The 2 T cell receptor beta chains below were found in one sample sequenced in a study of T cell changes during pregnancy in multiple sclerosis. TCRdb keeps only in-frame clones here, not all; method: immunoSEQ multiplex PCR. This table has some 45,000 clones, just under 95% appearing once. The sample consisted of CD8+ T cells from peripheral blood mononuclear cells, taken in the first trimester of pregnancy. All receptors come from a female donor with multiple sclerosis, enrolled in a pregnancy study.

This chain uses TRBV19 with TRBJ2-7; weak D call: TRBD2 (6 bases). Trimming left V 7 bases short and J 5 bases short, with 18 bases between. In germline, CDR1 is LNHDA, CDR2 SQIVND (reference sequence). The CDR3 totals 14 residues. This CDR3 is CASTQIHGRNEQYF. The CDR3 coding sequence is TGTGCCAGTACTCAGATTCACGGGAGAAACGAGCAGTACTTC.

This sequence joins TRBV6-6 and TRBJ2-7, with a weak D call TRBD1 (6 bases). The CDR3 runs 14 residues. Trimming removed 5 bases from V and 0 bases from J, with 11 bases in between. Looked up from germline, CDR1 is MNHNY and CDR2 is SVGAGI (reference sequence). The CDR3 DNA reads TGTGCCAGCAGTACAGGGACGGACTCCTACGAGCAGTACTTC. It yields the protein CASSTGTDSYEQYF.